The 8 T cell receptor beta chains listed next were all sequenced from one sample in a study of human T cells and chemical hapten exposure. TCRdb itself ran the RACE reads through MiXCR, one entry per CDR3 protein. The data show roughly 380,000 distinct CDR3 sequences, nearly 6.5% seen once. The time point denotes: patch test 2, 6 weeks after DPC sensitization. Treatment denoted: therapeutic diphenylcyclopropenone sensitization with weekly scalp DPC. The starting material was whole blood, obtained in connection with sensitization to the hapten diphenylcyclopropenone (DPC). The receptors originated from a woman in her late teens or twenties with alopecia areata. Some clones in this sample may be carry-over from other donors' samples.

The sample holds many counts of this clonotype. V is TRBV3-1 and J is TRBJ1-2; no reliable D call. V was trimmed by 5 bases and J by 0 bases, leaving 13 bases between them. CDR3 length: 15 amino acids. Germline V gene lookup returns CDR1 LGHDT and CDR2 YNNKEL (reference sequence). CDR3: CASSSQGFPNYGYTF. Written as DNA, the CDR3 is TGTGCCAGCAGCTCCCAAGGTTTTCCTAACTATGGCTACACCTTC.

This clonotype was counted many times. The genes are TRBV29-1 and TRBJ2-3; 10 nucleotides match TRBD2. From germline, CDR1 is SQVTM and CDR2 ANQGSEA. The CDR3 is 18 residues long. With 4 bases clipped from V and 2 bases from J, the junction kept 15 bases outside the gene matches. Written as DNA, the CDR3 is TGCAGCGTTGTCGTTATCCCTGCTAGCGGGGGTGTCACAGATACGCAGTATTTT. Its translation is CSVVVIPASGGVTDTQYF.

This clonotype came up a few times. The chain links TRBV7-2 to TRBJ1-1; D uncertain. V lost 5 bases to trimming and J lost 4 bases, with 11 bases between them. This CDR3 has 13 amino acids. The germline V gene encodes CDR1 SGHTA and CDR2 FQGNSA. Here the CDR3 DNA reads TGTGCCAGCAGCGTGCTGGAGAGCACTGAAGCTTTCTTT. Its translation: CASSVLESTEAFF.

This clonotype was seen many times. The V call is TRBV4-3, the J call TRBJ2-4; TRBD2 is a possible D gene (6 bases). CDR1 and CDR2 (germline): LGHNA, YSLEER. V shed 5 bases and J shed 0 bases, with 17 bases lying between them. CDR3 length: 17 amino acids. In DNA, the CDR3 is TGCGCCAGCAGCTACTATTTGGCGGGGATAGCCAAAAACATTCAGTACTTC. Encoded protein: CASSYYLAGIAKNIQYF.

The CDR3 sequence is CASSVTGGISGANVLTF. CDR3 in DNA: TGTGCCAGCAGTGTGACAGGGGGCATCTCTGGGGCCAACGTCCTGACTTTC. The chain recombines TRBV6-1 with TRBJ2-6, with 10 bases lining up with TRBD1. There are 17 residues in the CDR3. Germline lookup yields CDR1 MNHNS and CDR2 SASEGT. Trimming cost V 4 bases and J 0 bases; bases outside gene matches: 3.

This clonotype was counted many times. The V gene is TRBV18, the J gene TRBJ1-6, with 8 bases lining up with TRBD1. The germline V gene has CDR1 KGHSH and CDR2 LQKENI. V lost 4 bases to trimming and J lost 16 bases; unmatched junction nucleotides: 12. The CDR3 spans 14 residues. The CDR3 is CASSRDSFGTGLHF. The DNA of the CDR3 is TGTGCCAGCTCACGGGATTCCTTCGGGACAGGACTCCACTTT.

This clonotype was observed many times. V is TRBV6-2 or TRBV6-3 and J is TRBJ1-5; D is possibly TRBD1 (5 bases). From germline, CDR1 is MNHEY and CDR2 SVGEGT. Between the trimmed V and J ends, which lost 3 bases and 2 bases, there was a span of 11 bases. The CDR3 spans 15 residues. The CDR3: CASSYAREGNQPQHF. The CDR3 DNA reads as TGTGCCAGCAGTTATGCCAGGGAAGGCAATCAGCCCCAGCATTTT.

This chain uses TRBV6-5 with TRBJ2-6, with D hard to call. The ends were cut back, 10 bases at V and 0 bases at J, with 10 bases in the middle. This CDR3 is 14 amino acids long. Germline CDR1 is MNHEY and CDR2 is SVGAGI. The CDR3 bases are TGTGCCACTACACATAACTCTGGGGCCAACGTCCTGACTTTC. Its protein is CATTHNSGANVLTF.